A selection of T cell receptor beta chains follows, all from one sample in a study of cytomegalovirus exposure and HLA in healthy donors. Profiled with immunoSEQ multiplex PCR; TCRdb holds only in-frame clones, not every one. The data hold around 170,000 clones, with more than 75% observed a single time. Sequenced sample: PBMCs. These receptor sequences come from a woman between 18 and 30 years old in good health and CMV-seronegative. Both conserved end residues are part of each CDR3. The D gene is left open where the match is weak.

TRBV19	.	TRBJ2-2	CASRRRAGSETNTGELFF	TGTGCCAGTAGACGCCGCGCCGGCAGCGAAACGAACACCGGGGAGCTGTTTTTT
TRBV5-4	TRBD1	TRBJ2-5	CASSLGQERQETQYF	TGTGCCAGCAGCCTTGGACAGGAACGCCAAGAGACCCAGTACTTC
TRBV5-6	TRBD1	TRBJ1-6	CASSDGTGVNSPLHF	TGTGCCAGCAGCGATGGGACAGGGGTGAATTCACCCCTCCACTTT
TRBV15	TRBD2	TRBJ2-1	CATSRGGSGNEQFF	TGTGCCACCAGCAGGGGCGGGAGTGGGAATGAGCAGTTCTTC
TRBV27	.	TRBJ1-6	CASSLTTVSNSPLHF	TGTGCCAGCAGTTTAACCACAGTATCCAATTCACCCCTCCACTTT
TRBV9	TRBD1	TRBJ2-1	CASSVTGGQNNEQFF	TGTGCCAGCAGCGTAACAGGGGGCCAAAACAATGAGCAGTTCTTC
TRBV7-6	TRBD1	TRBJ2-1	CASSPRDRGFGELQFF	TGTGCCAGCAGCCCTCGGGACAGGGGGTTTGGAGAACTCCAGTTCTTC
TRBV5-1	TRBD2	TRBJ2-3	CASSRGLAGDTDTQYF	TGCGCCAGCAGCCGCGGACTAGCGGGGGACACAGATACGCAGTATTTT
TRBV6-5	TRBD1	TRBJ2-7	CASRRDRGQNEQYF	TGTGCCAGCAGAAGGGACAGGGGGCAAAACGAGCAGTACTTC
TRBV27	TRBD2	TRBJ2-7	CASSPLTSGTGEQYF	TGTGCCAGCAGTCCTCTCACTAGCGGGACGGGCGAGCAGTACTTC
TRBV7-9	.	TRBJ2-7	CASSLGPVFGEGGGSEQYF	TGTGCCAGCAGCTTAGGGCCGGTTTTCGGCGAAGGGGGTGGGAGCGAGCAGTACTTC